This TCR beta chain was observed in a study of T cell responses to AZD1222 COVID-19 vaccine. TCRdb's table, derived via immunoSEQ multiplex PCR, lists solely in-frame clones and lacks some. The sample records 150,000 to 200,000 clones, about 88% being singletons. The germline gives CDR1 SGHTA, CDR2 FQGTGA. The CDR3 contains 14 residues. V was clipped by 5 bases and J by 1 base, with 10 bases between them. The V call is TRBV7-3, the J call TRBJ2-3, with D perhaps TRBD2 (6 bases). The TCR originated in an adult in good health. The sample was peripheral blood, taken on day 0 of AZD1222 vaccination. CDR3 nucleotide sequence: TGTGCCAGCAGCCCCACGGGGGGCACAGATACGCAGTATTTT. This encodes CASSPTGGTDTQYF.